This TCR beta chain derives from a study of blood T cell repertoires in COVID-19. The wider study: Sample material is recorded as cDNA or gDNA derived from T cells, B-cell-depleted T cells, or PBMCs.

Trimming pared 2 bases from V and 0 bases from J, leaving 10 bases between. Germline V CDR1 and CDR2: SSHAT, FNYEAQ (reference sequence). The CDR3 length is 16 residues. Original data processing: Amplified reference gene primers provided the basis for estimating nucleated cell counts. Sequencing was performed with immunoSEQ multiplex PCR; in TCRdb, only in-frame clones are kept and a portion is missing. V, J and clone size reflect that table, while D and trimming were determined from the DNA. This sample has 200,000 to 300,000 clones, with 75% to 90% found just once. The sample holds one count of this clone.

The genes are TRBV7-7 and TRBJ2-2, with D possibly matching TRBD2 (5 bases). This TCR derives from a woman aged 40 to 50 with acute or convalescent COVID-19. Sequencing input: peripheral blood. CDR3 sequence (DNA): TGTGCCAGCAGCTTAAGCGGCACCGCGAACACCGGGGAGCTGTTTTTT. This codes for CASSLSGTANTGELFF.